This T cell receptor (beta chain) appears in the sequencing data of a study of PD-1 blockade in classical Hodgkin lymphoma. Germline V gene data show CDR1 as SNHLY and CDR2 as FYNNEI. CDR3 length equals 15 residues. Trimming removed 2 bases from V and 4 bases from J; junction bases left unmatched: 8. Here immunoSEQ multiplex PCR was the method, and the copy in TCRdb shows in-frame clones only, minus some. The sample lists roughly 55,000 clones, roughly 80% occurring once. Each patient relapsed following autologous stem cell transplantation, and prior brentuximab vedotin exposure differed. The chain carries TRBV2 and TRBJ2-7, with 7 nucleotides matching TRBD2. The sequence was collected from a human donor with classical Hodgkin lymphoma. Material: peripheral blood mononuclear cells (PBMCs), obtained at baseline. CDR3 protein: CASSERGGSPYEQYF. The CDR3 nucleotides are TGTGCCAGCAGTGAAAGAGGCGGGAGCCCTTACGAGCAGTACTTC.